This passage covers 9 T cell receptor beta chains from one sample sequenced in a study of early T cells in non-severe SARS-CoV-2 infection. TCRdb redid the calling of the 5' RACE reads with MiXCR, one entry per CDR3 protein. The sample lists roughly 54,000 distinct CDR3 sequences, roughly 5.9% occurring once. The sequenced material came from whole blood. The receptors derive from an adult who was a healthcare worker with PCR-confirmed SARS-CoV-2 infection or an uninfected control (not recorded which).

This clonotype showed up many times. The DNA of the CDR3 is TGTGCCAGCAGCCCGAGGGCATCGGGCTCACCCCTCCACTTT. Its translation is CASSPRASGSPLHF. The gene calls are TRBV25-1 and TRBJ1-6, with D hard to call. Trimming took 6 bases from V and 10 from J, leaving 16 bases between them. Germline loops: CDR1 MGHDK, CDR2 SYGVNS. The length of the CDR3 is 14 residues.

The CDR3 spells CASGPRGGNQPQHF. The CDR3 DNA reads as TGTGCCAGCGGCCCGAGGGGGGGCAATCAGCCCCAGCATTTT. The V gene is TRBV6-6, the J gene TRBJ1-5; a possible D gene is TRBD1 (6 bases). The CDR3 loop spans 14 amino acids. The V gene lost 8 bases and the J gene lost 2 bases, with 13 bases spanning the gap. Germline V gene data show CDR1 as MNHNY and CDR2 as SVGAGI (reference sequence).

V gene TRBV15 combines with J gene TRBJ1-4; D ambiguous. CDR1 is LNHNV and CDR2 is YYDKDF in the germline V gene (reference sequence). The CDR3 runs 11 residues. Trimming pared 8 bases from V and 6 bases from J, leaving 7 bases between. In DNA, the CDR3 is TGTGCCACCGGCGGACATGAAAAACTGTTTTTT. Encoded protein: CATGGHEKLFF.

This clonotype came up a few times. This chain uses TRBV3-1 with TRBJ2-6; no definite D call. The CDR3 has 15 residues. Germline V CDR1 and CDR2: LGHDT, YNNKEL (reference sequence). V was trimmed by 2 bases and J by 0 bases, leaving 5 bases between them. The CDR3 protein is CASSQPLSGANVLTF. The CDR3 region has the DNA TGTGCCAGCAGCCAACCACTCTCTGGGGCCAACGTCCTGACTTTC.

Ten or more counts support this clonotype. The rearrangement uses TRBV6-4 and TRBJ2-5; TRBD2 matches 12 bases. J lost 5 bases, V lost 3 bases, and 4 bases had no gene match. The germline gives CDR1 MRHNA, CDR2 SNTAGT. This CDR3 comprises 15 residues. The CDR3 DNA is TGTGCCAGCAGTGAGACTAGCGGGAGATTTGAGACCCAGTACTTC. It yields the protein CASSETSGRFETQYF.

The chain employs TRBV4-3 and TRBJ2-5, with a weak D call TRBD2 (6 bases). The germline gives CDR1 LGHNA, CDR2 YSLEER. Trimming removed 2 bases from V and 1 base from J, with 17 bases in between. The CDR3 is 17 residues long. CDR3 DNA: TGCGCCAGCAGCCAAAGGGACTTAGTTGGTTTCCAAGAGACCCAGTACTTC. Translating gives CASSQRDLVGFQETQYF.

This clonotype was seen only a few times. This sequence joins TRBV25-1 and TRBJ1-2, with a possible D match to TRBD1 (5 bases). CDR3 length: 15 residues. Per germline, CDR1 MGHDK and CDR2 SYGVNS. Trimming took off 2 bases at V and 2 bases at J, with 12 bases between the two ends. The CDR3 DNA sequence: TGTGCCAGCAGTGAACTCAGGGACGCCAACTATGGCTACACCTTC. Translation: CASSELRDANYGYTF.

This clonotype showed up many times. V gene TRBV11-3 combines with J gene TRBJ2-4, with 7 bases identical to TRBD1. V trimming: 5 bases; J trimming: 5 bases; junction bases outside the gene matches: 3. In germline, CDR1 is SGHNT, CDR2 YENEEA. The CDR3 spans 13 residues. The CDR3 bases are TGTGCCAGCAGCAACAGGGGCCAAAACATTCAGTACTTC. This sequence encodes CASSNRGQNIQYF. Full variable domain (outside the CDR3, taken from reference TRBV11-3 and TRBJ2-4): EAGVVQSPRYKIIEKKQPVAFWCNPISGHNTLYWYLQNLGQGPELLIRYENEEAVDDSQLPKDRFSAERLKGVDSTLKIQPAELGDSAVYLCASSNRGQNIQYFGAGTRLSVL.

This clonotype was seen more than once but under ten times. The rearrangement joins TRBV12-3 or TRBV12-4 to TRBJ1-3; tentatively, D is TRBD1 (6 bases). The CDR3 loop spans 16 amino acids. Trimming shortened V by 4 bases and J by 6 bases, and 19 bases separated the two germline ends. This CDR3 is CASSSSGGLPENTIYF. The CDR3 DNA reads TGTGCCAGCAGTTCCAGTGGGGGGCTGCCAGAAAACACCATATATTTT.